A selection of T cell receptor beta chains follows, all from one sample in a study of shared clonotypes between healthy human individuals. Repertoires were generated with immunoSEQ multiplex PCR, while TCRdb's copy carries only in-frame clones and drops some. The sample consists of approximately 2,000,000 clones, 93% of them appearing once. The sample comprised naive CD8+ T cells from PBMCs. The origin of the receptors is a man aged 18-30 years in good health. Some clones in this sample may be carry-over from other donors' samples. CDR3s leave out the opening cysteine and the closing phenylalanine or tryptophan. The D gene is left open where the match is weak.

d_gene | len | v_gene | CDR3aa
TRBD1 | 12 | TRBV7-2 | ASRERQGSTEAF
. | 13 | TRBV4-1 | ASSQGAKGVYEQY
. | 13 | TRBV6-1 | ASSDRSTGTYGYT
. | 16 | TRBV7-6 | ASSLVPGSSPFGDEQY
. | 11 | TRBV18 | ASSPPGEETQY
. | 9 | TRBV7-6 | ASSLGREQY
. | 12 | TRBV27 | ASSLRGPTYGYT
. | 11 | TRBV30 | AWSPGSSYEQY
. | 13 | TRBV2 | ASSEGAATYNEQF
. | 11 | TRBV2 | ASSRVNTGELF
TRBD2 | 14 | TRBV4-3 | ASSQDLADLYNEQF
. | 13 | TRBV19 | ASSIRGRRNEKLF
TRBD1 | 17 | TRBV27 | ASSLSGGPTKSSNQPQH
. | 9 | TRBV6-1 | ASSVSPEAF
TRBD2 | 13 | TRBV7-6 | ASSLGLAGYNEQF
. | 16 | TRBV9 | ASSVGGGLVGSYNEQF
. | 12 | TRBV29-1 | SVESGFHYNEQF
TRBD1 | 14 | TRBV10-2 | ASSDRSEGRGNTIY
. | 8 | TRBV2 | ASSDNEQF
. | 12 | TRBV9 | ASSTRGSGNTIY
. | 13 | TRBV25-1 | ASSDPQGGGYGYT
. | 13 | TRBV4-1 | ASSQDTAGTYGYT
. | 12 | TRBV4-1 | ASSPRVATYEQY
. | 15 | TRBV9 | ASSVGTSKGSYNEQF
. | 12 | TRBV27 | ASSSGGTYNEQF